What follows are 15 T cell receptor beta chains derived from one specimen sequenced in a study of monozygotic twins with inflammatory bowel disease. TCRdb reprocessed the 5' RACE reads, with one entry per CDR3 protein and no DNA. The data show approximately 330,000 distinct CDR3 sequences, and the top ten clones hold roughly 2%. The sample taken for sequencing was blood. The source is a human donor with ulcerative colitis or Crohn's disease, or a healthy co-twin of an affected twin (not recorded which).

The chain combines TRBV7-9 with TRBJ1-3; as DNA is missing, the TRBD1 call by TCRdb cannot be tested. The CDR3 has 13 residues. Germline-derived CDR1 and CDR2 are SEHNR and FQNEAQ (reference sequence). The CDR3 sequence is CASSLGGGDTIYF. Full variable domain (rest looked up from reference TRBV7-9 and TRBJ1-3): DTGVSQNPRHKITKRGQNVTFRCDPISEHNRLYWYRQTLGQGPEFLTYFQNEAQLEKSRLLSDRFSAERPKGSFSTLEIQRTEQGDSAMYLCASSLGGGDTIYFGEGSWLTVV.

The chain employs TRBV5-1 and TRBJ1-3; the TRBD1 assignment by TCRdb is unverifiable without DNA. This CDR3 contains 17 residues. Germline CDR1 and CDR2: SGHRS and YFSETQ. CDR3 residues: CASSFLDSTISGNTIYF.

The V gene is TRBV7-2, the J gene TRBJ2-5; TCRdb names TRBD1, which stays unverified in the absence of DNA. Looked up from germline, CDR1 is SGHTA and CDR2 is FQGNSA. CDR3 length: 15 residues. CDR3 sequence: CASSPRTGGRETQYF.

The J gene is TRBJ2-7, the V gene TRBV15. Per the germline V gene, CDR1 is LNHNV and CDR2 is YYDKDF (reference sequence). The CDR3 is 13 residues long. The CDR3: CATSRDPQTEQYF.

The V and J genes are TRBV9 and TRBJ2-4; TCRdb designates TRBD1, a call that cannot be tested without DNA. This CDR3 comprises 14 residues. The germline CDR1 and CDR2 sequences are SGDLS and YYNGEE. CDR3 amino acids: CASSAWDRADIQYF.

This rearrangement joins TRBV4-3 to TRBJ2-2; checking the TCRdb D call of TRBD2 is not possible without DNA. CDR1 is LGHNA and CDR2 is YSLEER in the germline V gene. This CDR3 comprises 15 residues. CDR3 loop: CASSQVAGYTGELFF.

The chain combines TRBV2 with TRBJ2-3; TCRdb's D gene call, TRBD2, goes unchecked for lack of DNA. Germline-derived CDR1 and CDR2 are SNHLY and FYNNEI. The CDR3 sequence is 17 residues long. The CDR3 sequence: CASSVTRGGMSTDTQYF.

The CDR3: CASRAERVNEQFF. This chain connects TRBV5-1 to TRBJ2-1. CDR1 and CDR2 (germline): SGHRS, YFSETQ. The CDR3 loop spans 13 amino acids.

This sequence joins TRBV12-3 or TRBV12-4 and TRBJ2-1. This CDR3 spans 13 amino acids. Here the CDR3 reads CASSLPAYNEQFF.

The V and J genes are TRBV4-1 and TRBJ1-2. Germline V gives CDR1 MGHRA, CDR2 YSYEKL. The CDR3 sequence is 15 residues long. CDR3 residues: CASSQDGQFSYGYTF.

The J gene is TRBJ2-5, the V gene TRBV11-2; no DNA is available, so the TRBD1 call from TCRdb remains unchecked. The CDR3 sequence is 16 residues long. Germline CDR1 and CDR2: SGHAT and FQNNGV. The CDR3 loop reads CASSSPVLTTQETQYF.

The CDR3: CASSHPGQSSYNEQFF. This sequence joins TRBV4-2 and TRBJ2-1; the D gene TCRdb calls, TRBD1, cannot be checked with no DNA. The CDR3 consists of 16 residues. Germline CDR1 is LGHNA and CDR2 is YNFKEQ.

The V gene is TRBV5-1, the J gene TRBJ2-2. The germline V gene has CDR1 SGHRS and CDR2 YFSETQ. CDR3 size: 13 residues. This chain's CDR3 is CASTVRNTGELFF.

The genes are TRBV5-1 and TRBJ2-7; TCRdb's D call, TRBD2, is unchecked because there is no DNA. The CDR3 sequence is 15 residues long. Germline assignment: CDR1 SGHRS and CDR2 YFSETQ. CDR3 region: CASSLEGPSSYEQYF.

V and J are TRBV9 and TRBJ1-5; TCRdb's D call, TRBD1, is unchecked because there is no DNA. The CDR3 runs 14 residues. Germline lookup yields CDR1 SGDLS and CDR2 YYNGEE. CDR3 residues: CATLGTDKNQPQHF.